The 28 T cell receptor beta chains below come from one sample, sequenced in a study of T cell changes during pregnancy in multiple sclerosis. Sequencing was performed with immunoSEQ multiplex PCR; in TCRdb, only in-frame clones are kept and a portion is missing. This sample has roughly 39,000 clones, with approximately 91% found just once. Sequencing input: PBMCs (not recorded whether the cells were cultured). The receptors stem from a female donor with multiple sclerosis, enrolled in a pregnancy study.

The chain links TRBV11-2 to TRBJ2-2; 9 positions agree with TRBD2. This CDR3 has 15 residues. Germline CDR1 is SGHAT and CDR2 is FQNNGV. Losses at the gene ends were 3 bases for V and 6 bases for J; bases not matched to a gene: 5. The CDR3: CASSFGLAGSGELFF. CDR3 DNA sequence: TGTGCCAGCAGCTTCGGTCTAGCGGGATCCGGGGAGCTGTTTTTT.

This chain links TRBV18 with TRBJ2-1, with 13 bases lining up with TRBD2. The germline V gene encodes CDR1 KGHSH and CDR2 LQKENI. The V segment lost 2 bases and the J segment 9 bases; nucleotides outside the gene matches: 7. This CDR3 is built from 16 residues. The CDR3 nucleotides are TGTGCCAGCTCACCAGGGACTAGCGGGAAAAACGGTGAGCAGTTCTTC. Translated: CASSPGTSGKNGEQFF.

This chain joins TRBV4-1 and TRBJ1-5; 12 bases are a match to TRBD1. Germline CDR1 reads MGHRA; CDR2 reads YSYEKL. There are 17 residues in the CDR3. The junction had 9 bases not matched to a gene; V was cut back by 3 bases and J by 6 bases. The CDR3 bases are TGCGCCAGCAGCCAGACCCCCGGGACAGGGGGCCCTCAGCCCCAGCATTTT. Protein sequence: CASSQTPGTGGPQPQHF.

CDR3 in DNA: TGTGCCTGGAGTGTAAGCGGCAGGAACTACACCTTC. Translated: CAWSVSGRNYTF. The chain employs TRBV30 and TRBJ1-2; D gene ambiguous. From germline, CDR1 is GTSNPN and CDR2 SVGIG (reference sequence). Deletions cut 0 bases from V and 10 bases from J, with 12 bases between. The CDR3 is made up of 12 amino acids.

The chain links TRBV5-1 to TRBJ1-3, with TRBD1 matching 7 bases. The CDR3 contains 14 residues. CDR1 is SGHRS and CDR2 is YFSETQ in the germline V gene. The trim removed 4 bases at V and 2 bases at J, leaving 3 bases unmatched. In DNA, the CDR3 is TGCGCCAGCAGCCCCGGGACAGCTGGAAACACCATATATTTT. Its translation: CASSPGTAGNTIYF.

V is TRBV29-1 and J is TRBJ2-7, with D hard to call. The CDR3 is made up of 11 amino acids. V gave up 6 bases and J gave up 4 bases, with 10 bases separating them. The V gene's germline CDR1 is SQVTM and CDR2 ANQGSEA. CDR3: CSVGIQYEQYF. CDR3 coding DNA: TGCAGCGTGGGGATCCAGTACGAGCAGTACTTC.

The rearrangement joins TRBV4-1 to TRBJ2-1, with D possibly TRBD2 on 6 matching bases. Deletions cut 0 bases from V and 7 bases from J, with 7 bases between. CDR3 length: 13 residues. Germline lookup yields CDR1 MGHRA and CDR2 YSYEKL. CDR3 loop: CASSQDAGNEQFF. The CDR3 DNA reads TGCGCCAGCAGCCAAGATGCGGGGAATGAGCAGTTCTTC.

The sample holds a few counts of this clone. Written as DNA, the CDR3 is TGCGCCAGCAGCTCGCCTTTGGGTGCGGAGACCCAGTACTTC. Translated, it gives CASSSPLGAETQYF. The rearrangement uses TRBV5-1 and TRBJ2-5; unclear D gene. Trimming left V 3 bases short and J 5 bases short, with 14 bases between. The CDR3 sequence is 14 residues long. Germline V gene lookup returns CDR1 SGHRS and CDR2 YFSETQ. The whole variable domain, filled in from reference TRBV5-1 and TRBJ2-5, reads KAGVTQTPRYLIKTRGQQVTLSCSPISGHRSVSWYQQTPGQGLQFLFEYFSETQRNKGNFPGRFSGRQFSNSRSEMNVSTLELGDSALYLCASSSPLGAETQYFGPGTRLLVL.

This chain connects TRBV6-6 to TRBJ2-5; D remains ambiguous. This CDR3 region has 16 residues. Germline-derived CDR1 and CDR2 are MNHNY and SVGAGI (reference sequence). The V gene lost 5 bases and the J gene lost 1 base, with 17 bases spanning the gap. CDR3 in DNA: TGTGCCAGCAGTCCCCCGCTCGGCTACAGCCAAGAGACCCAGTACTTC. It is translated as CASSPPLGYSQETQYF.

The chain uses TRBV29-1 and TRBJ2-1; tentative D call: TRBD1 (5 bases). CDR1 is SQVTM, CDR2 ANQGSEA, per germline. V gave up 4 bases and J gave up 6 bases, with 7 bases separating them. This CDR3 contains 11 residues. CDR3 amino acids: CSVGQFNEQFF. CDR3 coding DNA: TGCAGCGTTGGACAGTTCAATGAGCAGTTCTTC.

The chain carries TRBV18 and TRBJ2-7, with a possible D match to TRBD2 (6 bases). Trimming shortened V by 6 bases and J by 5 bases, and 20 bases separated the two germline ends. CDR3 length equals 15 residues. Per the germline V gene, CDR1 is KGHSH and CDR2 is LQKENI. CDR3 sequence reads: CASSEQRGLFDEQYF. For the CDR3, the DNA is TGTGCCAGCTCGGAGCAAAGGGGACTCTTTGACGAGCAGTACTTC.

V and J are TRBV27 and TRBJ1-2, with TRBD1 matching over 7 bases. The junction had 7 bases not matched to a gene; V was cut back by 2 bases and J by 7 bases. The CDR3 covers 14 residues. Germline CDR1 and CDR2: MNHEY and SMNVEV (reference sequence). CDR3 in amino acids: CASSLIGGEGGYTF. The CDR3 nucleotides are TGTGCCAGCAGTTTAATAGGGGGCGAGGGTGGCTACACCTTC.

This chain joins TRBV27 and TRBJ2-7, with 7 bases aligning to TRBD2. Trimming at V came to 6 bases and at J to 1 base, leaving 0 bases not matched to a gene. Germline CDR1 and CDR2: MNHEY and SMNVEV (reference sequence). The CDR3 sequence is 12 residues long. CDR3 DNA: TGTGCCAGCAGGGGAGGGTCCTACGAGCAGTACTTC. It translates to CASRGGSYEQYF.

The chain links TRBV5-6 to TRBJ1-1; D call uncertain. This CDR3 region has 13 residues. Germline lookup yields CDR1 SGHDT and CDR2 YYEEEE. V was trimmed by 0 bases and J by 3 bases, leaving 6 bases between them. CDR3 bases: TGTGCCAGCAGCTTGGTATCGGACACTGAAGCTTTCTTT. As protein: CASSLVSDTEAFF.

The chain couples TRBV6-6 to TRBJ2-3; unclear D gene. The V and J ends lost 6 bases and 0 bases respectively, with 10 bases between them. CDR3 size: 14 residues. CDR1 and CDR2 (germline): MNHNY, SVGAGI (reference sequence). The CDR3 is CASRILRSTDTQYF. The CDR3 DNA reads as TGTGCCAGCAGGATACTGAGGAGCACAGATACGCAGTATTTT.

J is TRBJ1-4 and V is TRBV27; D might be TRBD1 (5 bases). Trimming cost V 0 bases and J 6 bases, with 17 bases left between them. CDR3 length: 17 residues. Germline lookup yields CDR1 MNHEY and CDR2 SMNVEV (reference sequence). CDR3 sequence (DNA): TGTGCCAGCAGTTTATCTTCTTCGGGGGTGGGTTATGAAAAACTGTTTTTT. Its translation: CASSLSSSGVGYEKLFF. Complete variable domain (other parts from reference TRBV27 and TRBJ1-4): EAQVTQNPRYLITVTGKKLTVTCSQNMNHEYMSWYRQDPGLGLRQIYYSMNVEVTDKGDVPEGYKVSRKEKRNFPLILESPSPNQTSLYFCASSLSSSGVGYEKLFFGSGTQLSVL.

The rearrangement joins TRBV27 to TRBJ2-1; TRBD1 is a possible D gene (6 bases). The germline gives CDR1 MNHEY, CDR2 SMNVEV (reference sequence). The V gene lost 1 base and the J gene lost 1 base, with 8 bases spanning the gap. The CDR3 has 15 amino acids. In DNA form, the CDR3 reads TGTGCCAGCAGTTTATTTCAGGGGTCCTACAATGAGCAGTTCTTC. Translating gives CASSLFQGSYNEQFF.

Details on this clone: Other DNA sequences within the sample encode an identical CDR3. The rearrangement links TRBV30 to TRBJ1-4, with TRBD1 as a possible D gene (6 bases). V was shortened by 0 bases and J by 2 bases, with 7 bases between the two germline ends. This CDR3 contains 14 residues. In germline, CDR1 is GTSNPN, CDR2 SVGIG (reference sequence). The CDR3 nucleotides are TGTGCCTGGAGTGTGGGGGGCACTAATGAAAAACTGTTTTTT. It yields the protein CAWSVGGTNEKLFF.

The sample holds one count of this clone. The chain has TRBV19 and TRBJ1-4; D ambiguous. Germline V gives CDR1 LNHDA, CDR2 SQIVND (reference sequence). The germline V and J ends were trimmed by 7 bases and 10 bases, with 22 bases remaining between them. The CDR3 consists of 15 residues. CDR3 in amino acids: CASNARPGPMGKLFF. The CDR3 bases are TGTGCCAGTAATGCTCGCCCGGGCCCGATGGGAAAACTGTTTTTT.

As DNA, the CDR3 is TGCAGCGTTGGAGGGGACGAGGGAAAGGGCTACACCTTC. It is translated as CSVGGDEGKGYTF. This chain uses TRBV29-1 with TRBJ1-2; possible D gene TRBD1, 5 bases. This CDR3 is 13 amino acids long. Trimming cost V 4 bases and J 8 bases, with 17 bases left between them. Germline V gene data show CDR1 as SQVTM and CDR2 as ANQGSEA.

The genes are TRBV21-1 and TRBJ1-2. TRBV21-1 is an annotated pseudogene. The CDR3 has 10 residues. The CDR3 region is CASRAGGYTF. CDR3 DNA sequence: TGTGCCAGCAGGGCGGGAGGCTACACCTTC.

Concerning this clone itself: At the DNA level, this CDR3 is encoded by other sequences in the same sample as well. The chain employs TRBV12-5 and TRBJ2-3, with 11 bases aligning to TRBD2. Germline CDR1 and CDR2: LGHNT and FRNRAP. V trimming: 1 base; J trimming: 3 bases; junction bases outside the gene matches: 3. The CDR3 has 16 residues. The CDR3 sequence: CASGLGTSGSTDTQYF. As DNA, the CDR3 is TGTGCTAGTGGTTTGGGGACTAGCGGGTCGACAGATACGCAGTATTTT.

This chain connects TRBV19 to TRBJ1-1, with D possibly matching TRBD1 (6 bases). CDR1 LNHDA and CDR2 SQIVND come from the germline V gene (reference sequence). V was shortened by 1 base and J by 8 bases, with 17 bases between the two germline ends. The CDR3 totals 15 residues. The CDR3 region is CASSIGTALPGEAFF. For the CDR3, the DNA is TGTGCCAGTAGTATAGGGACAGCCCTCCCAGGGGAAGCTTTCTTT.

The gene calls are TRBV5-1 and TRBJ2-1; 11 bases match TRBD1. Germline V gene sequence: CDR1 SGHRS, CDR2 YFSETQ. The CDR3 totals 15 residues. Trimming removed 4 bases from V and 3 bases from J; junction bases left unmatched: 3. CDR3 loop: CASSPGTGGYNEQFF. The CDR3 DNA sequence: TGCGCCAGCAGCCCAGGGACAGGGGGCTACAATGAGCAGTTCTTC.

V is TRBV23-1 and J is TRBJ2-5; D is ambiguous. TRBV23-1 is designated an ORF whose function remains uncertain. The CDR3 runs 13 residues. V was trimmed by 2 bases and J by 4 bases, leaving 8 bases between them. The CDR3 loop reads CASSQVNPETQYF. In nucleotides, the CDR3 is TGCGCCAGCAGTCAAGTAAATCCAGAGACCCAGTACTTC.

CDR3: CASSSAGGTDTQYF. The CDR3 region has the DNA TGTGCCAGCAGTAGCGCGGGAGGCACAGATACGCAGTATTTT. The chain employs TRBV6-1 and TRBJ2-3, with 7 positions matching TRBD2. V gave up 5 bases and J gave up 1 base; unmatched junction bases: 3. Germline lookup yields CDR1 MNHNS and CDR2 SASEGT. This CDR3 contains 14 residues.

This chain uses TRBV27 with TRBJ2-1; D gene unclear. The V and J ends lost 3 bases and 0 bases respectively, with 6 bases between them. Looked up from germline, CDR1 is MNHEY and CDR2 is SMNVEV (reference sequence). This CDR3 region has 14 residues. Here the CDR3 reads CASSLSGSYNEQFF. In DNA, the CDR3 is TGTGCCAGCAGTTTGTCTGGCTCCTACAATGAGCAGTTCTTC.

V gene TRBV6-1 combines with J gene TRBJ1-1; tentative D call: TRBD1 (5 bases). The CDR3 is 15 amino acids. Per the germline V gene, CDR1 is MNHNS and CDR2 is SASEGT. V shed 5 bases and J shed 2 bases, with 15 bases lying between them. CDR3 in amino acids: CASSLPRGGNTEAFF. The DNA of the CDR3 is TGTGCCAGCAGTCTACCGCGGGGGGGAAACACTGAAGCTTTCTTT.